These T cell receptor beta chains were read from a single sample in a study of T-cell reconstitution after alpha-beta-depleted transplantation in children. One entry per CDR3 protein, called by TCRdb with MiXCR from the PCR reads. The sample has 250,000 to 300,000 distinct CDR3 sequences, less than 9.5% seen once; the top ten hold approximately 9.6%. Sequencing used peripheral blood, obtained 360 days after TCRalphabeta/CD19-depleted stem cell transplant. These receptors came from a female patient between 2 and 15 years old who had a stem cell transplant for Fanconi anemia, so the T cells may come from the graft donor. Each CDR3 is given with its conserved first and last residue. Fields, in order: V gene, J gene, clone size, D gene, CDR3 DNA, CDR3 protein. The D gene is left open where the match is weak. Expanded clones are given a class, and other clones once, few, many or no size at all.

TRBV7-9	TRBJ2-3	many	NA	TGTGCCAGCAGCCCTGCTAGCACAGATACGCAGTATTTT	CASSPASTDTQYF
TRBV6-1	TRBJ2-2	many	TRBD2	TGTGCCAGCAGTGAACTAGCGGGAGCCGGGGAGCTGTTTTTT	CASSELAGAGELFF
TRBV7-8	TRBJ1-1	few	NA	TGTGCCAGCAGCTTTTTGAGGGGAGGAACTGAAGCTTTCTTT	CASSFLRGGTEAFF
TRBV12-3/TRBV12-4	TRBJ2-1	many	TRBD1	TGTGCCAGCAGTTTCGGCGGGCGCCAGGGGGCCGGCTACAATGAGCAGTTCTTC	CASSFGGRQGAGYNEQFF
TRBV6-5	TRBJ2-3	many	NA	TGTGCCAGCAGTTACTCGAACGCAGATACGCAGTATTTT	CASSYSNADTQYF
TRBV6-2/TRBV6-3	TRBJ2-3	few	TRBD2	TGTGCCAGCAGTTCCCTACCTGCGGGGGGGATCACAGATACGCAGTATTTT	CASSSLPAGGITDTQYF
TRBV6-5	TRBJ2-5	many	TRBD1	TGTGCCAGCATTAGGACAGGAGAACAAGAGACCCAGTACTTC	CASIRTGEQETQYF
TRBV27	TRBJ2-7	many	NA	TGTGCCAGCAGTTTGGTTTATGGGAGTACCTACGAGCAGTACTTC	CASSLVYGSTYEQYF
TRBV25-1	TRBJ2-1	many	NA	TGTGCCAGTTATGGGACGGGGGGCTTTTCGTACAATGAGCAGTTCTTC	CASYGTGGFSYNEQFF
TRBV29-1	TRBJ1-2	few	NA	TGCAGCGTTGAAGAGGAGGGATCCCACCACTATGGCTACACCTTC	CSVEEEGSHHYGYTF
TRBV2	TRBJ1-1	NA	NA	TGTGCCAGCAGTGAAGTCCGAGGGGTAGCTTTCTTT	CASSEVRGVAFF
TRBV7-3	TRBJ2-3	many	TRBD1	TGTGCCAGCAGCCCTCAAGGGGGCAGGACAGATACGCAGTATTTT	CASSPQGGRTDTQYF
TRBV4-2	TRBJ2-7	NA	TRBD2	TGTGCCAGCAGCCAAGAGATGCCAGGACTAGCGGGGCACTACGAGCAGTACTTC	CASSQEMPGLAGHYEQYF
TRBV7-3	TRBJ2-2	few	NA	TGTGCCAGCAGCCCGGGGCGACTGTCCCCTAGGTCCTTCACCGGGGAGCTGTTTTTT	CASSPGRLSPRSFTGELFF
TRBV12-3/TRBV12-4	TRBJ2-3	many	NA	TGTGCCAGCAGTTTCGGCTTCACAGATACGCAGTATTTT	CASSFGFTDTQYF
TRBV5-1	TRBJ2-3	many	NA	TGCGCCAGCAGCTTGGACAGTTCTCTTTCAGATACGCAGTATTTT	CASSLDSSLSDTQYF
TRBV5-1	TRBJ2-2	many	NA	TGCGCCAGCTGGCCCCGGGGTAACGCGAACACCGGGGAGCTGTTTTTT	CASWPRGNANTGELFF
TRBV12-3/TRBV12-4	TRBJ1-2	many	TRBD1	TGTGCCAGCAGCCCGACAGGGGGCAACTATGGCTACACCTTC	CASSPTGGNYGYTF
TRBV7-2	TRBJ1-2	NA	NA	TGTGCCAGCAGCTTATCACGGGCCTTCTTAGATGGCTACACCTTC	CASSLSRAFLDGYTF
TRBV28	TRBJ2-1	few	NA	TGTGCCAGCAGCTACAGGTACAATGAGCAGTTCTTC	CASSYRYNEQFF
TRBV15	TRBJ2-7	many	TRBD2	TGTGCCACCAAATTGGCTAGCGGGGGAATATCCTACGAGCAGTACTTC	CATKLASGGISYEQYF
TRBV12-3/TRBV12-4	TRBJ2-6	NA	NA	TGTGCCAGCAGTTTAGGGACAACTGGGGCCAACGTCCTGACTTTC	CASSLGTTGANVLTF
TRBV5-1	TRBJ1-1	many	NA	TGCGCCAGCAGCTTTAGTCGGAACACTGAAGCTTTCTTT	CASSFSRNTEAFF
TRBV20-1	TRBJ2-7	NA	TRBD2	TGCAGTGCTAGGGAGGGACTAAAGGGTAGGACCGAGCAGTACTTC	CSAREGLKGRTEQYF
TRBV6-6	TRBJ2-2	many	TRBD2	TGTGCCAGCAGTCCACGGGGGGCCGGGGAGCTGTTTTTT	CASSPRGAGELFF
TRBV28	TRBJ1-1	many	NA	TGTGCCAGCAGCGCCGTACAGGTGCTCTTTGAAGCTTTCTTT	CASSAVQVLFEAFF
TRBV3-1	TRBJ2-7	NA	NA	TGTGCCAGCAGCCACTTTACGTCCTACGAGCAGTACTTC	CASSHFTSYEQYF
TRBV5-6	TRBJ1-5	many	NA	TGTGCCAGCAGCTTGGCCAGGGGAAGGGCTCAGCCCCAGCATTTT	CASSLARGRAQPQHF
TRBV30	TRBJ1-4	NA	NA	TGTGCCTGCCTCCGGCCGGACAGTGAAAAACTGTTTTTT	CACLRPDSEKLFF
TRBV7-8	TRBJ1-5	few	TRBD1	TGTGCCAGCAGCTTAGAGAAGGCAGGGGGACGCAATCAGCCCCAGCATTTT	CASSLEKAGGRNQPQHF
TRBV10-3	TRBJ2-3	many	NA	TGTGCCATCAGGGGTGGGGAGACAGATACGCAGTATTTT	CAIRGGETDTQYF
TRBV5-5	TRBJ1-3	NA	NA	TGTGCCAGCAGCTTCCTTTGGGGGGGCTCTGGAAACACCATATATTTT	CASSFLWGGSGNTIYF
TRBV29-1	TRBJ2-3	many	NA	TGCAGCGTCAGGGACTCCGGAGAAGATACGCAGTATTTT	CSVRDSGEDTQYF
TRBV14	TRBJ2-2	many	NA	TGTGCCAGCAGCCGTGGGCTTACCGGGGAGCTGTTTTTT	CASSRGLTGELFF
TRBV6-5	TRBJ1-3	NA	TRBD1	TGTGCCAGCAGTTACGGGGGAACAGGGGCCTCTGGAAACACCATATATTTT	CASSYGGTGASGNTIYF
TRBV5-1	TRBJ2-3	many	TRBD2	TGCGCCAGCAACGTACTAGCGGGGACAGATACGCAGTATTTT	CASNVLAGTDTQYF
TRBV20-1	TRBJ1-2	many	NA	TGCAGTGGTGGTGGCCTCAACTATGGCTACACCTTC	CSGGGLNYGYTF
TRBV3-1	TRBJ1-2	NA	TRBD1	TGTGCCAGCAGCCAAGGGACAGGGCAGGGCTACACCTTC	CASSQGTGQGYTF
TRBV4-2	TRBJ2-5	NA	NA	TGTGCCAGCAGCCTCACCAGAATGACGCAACAGATCCAAGAGACCCAGTACTTC	CASSLTRMTQQIQETQYF
TRBV7-8	TRBJ2-5	many	NA	TGTGCCAGCAGCTTTAAGGCCCCCGAGACCCAGTACTTC	CASSFKAPETQYF
TRBV20-1	TRBJ1-1	NA	NA	TGCAGTGCTAGTATGCGGATGAACACTGAAGCTTTCTTT	CSASMRMNTEAFF
TRBV7-9	TRBJ1-5	few	NA	TGTGCCAGCACCCCGGGGCCCTATGAGCCCCAGCATTTT	CASTPGPYEPQHF
TRBV5-1	TRBJ2-7	many	NA	TGCGCCAGCAGCTTGAATTCGCGAGTGTCCTCCTACGAGCAGTACTTC	CASSLNSRVSSYEQYF
TRBV9	TRBJ2-3	many	TRBD2	TGTGCCAGCAGCGTATGGCGGGGGGGAAGCACAGATACGCAGTATTTT	CASSVWRGGSTDTQYF
TRBV6-5	TRBJ1-1	many	NA	TGTGCCAGCAGACCCGACTTAGAGACTGAAGCTTTCTTT	CASRPDLETEAFF
TRBV5-1	TRBJ2-1	many	NA	TGCGCCAGCAGCCTGTTAGTAGGGGGCAATGAGCAGTTCTTC	CASSLLVGGNEQFF
TRBV5-5	TRBJ2-4	few	TRBD1	TGTGCCAGCAGCTCAACAGGGGTAGCCAAAAACATTCAGTACTTC	CASSSTGVAKNIQYF
TRBV7-9	TRBJ2-1	NA	NA	TGTGCCGGGGGAGGAGGAAATGAGCAGTTCTTC	CAGGGGNEQFF
TRBV6-5	TRBJ2-1	NA	NA	TGTGCCAGCAGTTACTTAGCACAGGAGCAGTTCTTC	CASSYLAQEQFF
TRBV6-4	TRBJ2-1	many	TRBD2	TGTGCCAGCAGCCGGTACTCTAGCGGCGCACCAAATGAGCAGTTCTTC	CASSRYSSGAPNEQFF
TRBV7-9	TRBJ2-3	many	NA	TGTGCCAGCAGCGAAACATTGCGAGATACGCAGTATTTT	CASSETLRDTQYF
TRBV4-1	TRBJ1-1	NA	TRBD1	TGCGCCAGCAGCCAACCCGGACAGGGGGCGCAGGGCACTGAAGCTTTCTTT	CASSQPGQGAQGTEAFF
TRBV5-4	TRBJ2-2	few	NA	TGTGCCAGCAGCTTGGTAAACAGGGTGCTTGTCAACACCGGGGAGCTGTTTTTT	CASSLVNRVLVNTGELFF
TRBV5-1	TRBJ2-3	NA	TRBD2	TGCGCCAGCAGCAAAAAACTAGCGGGGGGATTTTTTGGCACAGATACGCAGTATTTT	CASSKKLAGGFFGTDTQYF